The clone carrying this T cell receptor beta chain has just one count. Trimming took off 6 bases at V and 8 bases at J, with 10 bases between the two ends. This CDR3 is 11 amino acids long. Only in-frame clones appear in the TCRdb table, and some are missing; sequencing was by immunoSEQ multiplex PCR. The sample yields fewer than 80,000 clones, 90% seen once. This entry comes from a study of control samples from healthy donors and cancer patients. The rearrangement links TRBV12-3 or TRBV12-4 to TRBJ1-2, with D maybe TRBD1 (5 bases). The TCR originated in a man aged 55 to 69 with colorectal cancer. Source material: PBMCs. CDR3 bases: TGTGCCAGCAGGGGGGGAAGGGGCTACACCTTC. It encodes CASRGGRGYTF.